This entry describes one TCR beta chain. The sample originates from a study of blood T cell repertoires in COVID-19. This CDR3 has 17 residues. Germline V CDR1 and CDR2: SGDLS, YYNGEE. V trimming: 1 base; J trimming: 3 bases; junction bases outside the gene matches: 6. The data were produced by immunoSEQ multiplex PCR, yet TCRdb's version contains in-frame clones alone and is incomplete. The sample consists of 60,000 or so clones, around 81% of them appearing once. The clonotype originates from a human donor in a cohort sampled during active COVID-19. Sequencing input: peripheral blood. J is TRBJ2-1 and V is TRBV9; 11 nucleotides match TRBD2. CDR3 in amino acids: CASSVPTSGMGYNEQFF. The CDR3 DNA is TGTGCCAGCAGCGTACCGACTAGCGGGATGGGCTACAATGAGCAGTTCTTC.